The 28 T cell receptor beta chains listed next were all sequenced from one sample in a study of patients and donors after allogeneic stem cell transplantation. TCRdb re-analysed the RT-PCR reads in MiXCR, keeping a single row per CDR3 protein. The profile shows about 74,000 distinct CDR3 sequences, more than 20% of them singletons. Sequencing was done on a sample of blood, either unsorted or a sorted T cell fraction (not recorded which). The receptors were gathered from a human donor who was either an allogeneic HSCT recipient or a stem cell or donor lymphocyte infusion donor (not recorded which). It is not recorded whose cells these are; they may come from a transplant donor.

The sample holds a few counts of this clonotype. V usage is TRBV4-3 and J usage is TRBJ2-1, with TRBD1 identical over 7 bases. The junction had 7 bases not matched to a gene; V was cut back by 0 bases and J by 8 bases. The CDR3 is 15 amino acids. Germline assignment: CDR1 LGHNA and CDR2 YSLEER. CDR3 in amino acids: CASSQDRGPWDEQFF. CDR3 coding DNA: TGCGCCAGCAGCCAAGATAGGGGGCCTTGGGATGAGCAGTTCTTC.

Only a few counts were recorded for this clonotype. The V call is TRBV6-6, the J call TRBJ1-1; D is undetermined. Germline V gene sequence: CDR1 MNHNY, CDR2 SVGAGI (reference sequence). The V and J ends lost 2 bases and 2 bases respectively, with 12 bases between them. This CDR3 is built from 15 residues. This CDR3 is CASSYRLTRNTEAFF. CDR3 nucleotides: TGTGCCAGCAGTTACCGGTTAACAAGAAACACTGAAGCTTTCTTT.

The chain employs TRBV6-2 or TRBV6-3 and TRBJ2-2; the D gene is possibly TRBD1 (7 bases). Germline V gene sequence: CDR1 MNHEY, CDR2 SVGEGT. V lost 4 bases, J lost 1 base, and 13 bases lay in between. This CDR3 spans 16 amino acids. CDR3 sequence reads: CASSWGGTVNTGELFF. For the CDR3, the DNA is TGTGCCAGCAGTTGGGGCGGGACAGTGAACACCGGGGAGCTGTTTTTT.

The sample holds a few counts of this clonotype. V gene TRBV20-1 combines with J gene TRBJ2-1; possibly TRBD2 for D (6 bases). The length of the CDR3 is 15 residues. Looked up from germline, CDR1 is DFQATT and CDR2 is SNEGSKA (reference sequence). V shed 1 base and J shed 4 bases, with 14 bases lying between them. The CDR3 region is CSARGRLARYNEQFF. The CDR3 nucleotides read TGCAGTGCTAGAGGGCGGCTAGCGCGATACAATGAGCAGTTCTTC.

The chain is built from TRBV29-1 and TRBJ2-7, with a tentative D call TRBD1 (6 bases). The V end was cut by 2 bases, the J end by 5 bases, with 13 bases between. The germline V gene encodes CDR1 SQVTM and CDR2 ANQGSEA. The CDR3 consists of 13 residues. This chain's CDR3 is CSVENGQRHEQYF. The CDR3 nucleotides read TGCAGCGTTGAAAACGGACAGAGACACGAGCAGTACTTC.

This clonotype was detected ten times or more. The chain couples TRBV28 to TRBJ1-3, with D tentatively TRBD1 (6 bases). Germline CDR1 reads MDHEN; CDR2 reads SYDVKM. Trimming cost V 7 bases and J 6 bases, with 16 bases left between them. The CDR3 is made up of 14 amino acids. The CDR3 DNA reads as TGTGCCAGCACCGTAGCAGGGGCCGAAAACACCATATATTTT. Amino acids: CASTVAGAENTIYF.

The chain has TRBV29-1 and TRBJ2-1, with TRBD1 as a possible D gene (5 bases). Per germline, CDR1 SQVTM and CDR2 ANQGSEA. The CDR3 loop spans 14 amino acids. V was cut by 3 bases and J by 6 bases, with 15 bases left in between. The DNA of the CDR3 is TGCAGCGTTGAGACAGCGTCCCTCTTCAATGAGCAGTTCTTC. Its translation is CSVETASLFNEQFF.

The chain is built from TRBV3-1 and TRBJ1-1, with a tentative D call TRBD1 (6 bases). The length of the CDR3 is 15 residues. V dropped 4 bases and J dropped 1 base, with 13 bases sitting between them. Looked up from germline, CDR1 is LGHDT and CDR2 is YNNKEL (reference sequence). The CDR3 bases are TGTGCCAGCAGCCTAGAAGGGACACAGAACACTGAAGCTTTCTTT. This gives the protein CASSLEGTQNTEAFF.

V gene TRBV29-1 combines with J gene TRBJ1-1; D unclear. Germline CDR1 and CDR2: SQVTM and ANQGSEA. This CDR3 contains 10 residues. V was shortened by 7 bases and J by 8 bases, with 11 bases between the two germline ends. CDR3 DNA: TGCAGCGGCTCAAAGGGAGAAGCTTTCTTT. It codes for CSGSKGEAFF.

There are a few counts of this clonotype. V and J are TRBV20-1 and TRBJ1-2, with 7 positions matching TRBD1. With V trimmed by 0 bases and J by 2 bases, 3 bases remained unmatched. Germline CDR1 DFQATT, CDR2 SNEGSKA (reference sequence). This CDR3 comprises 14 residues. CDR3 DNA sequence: TGCAGTGCTAGAGAGACAGGGCCAAACTATGGCTACACCTTC. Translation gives CSARETGPNYGYTF.

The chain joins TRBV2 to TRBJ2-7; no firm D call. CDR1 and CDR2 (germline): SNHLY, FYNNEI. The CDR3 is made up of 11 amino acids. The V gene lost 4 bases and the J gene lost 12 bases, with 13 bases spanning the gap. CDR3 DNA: TGTGCCAGCAGTGCAACAGAGTTGGTGTACTTC. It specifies CASSATELVYF. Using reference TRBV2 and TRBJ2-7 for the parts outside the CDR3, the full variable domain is EPEVTQTPSHQVTQMGQEVILRCVPISNHLYFYWYRQILGQKVEFLVSFYNNEISEKSEIFDDQFSVERPDGSNFTLKIRSTKLEDSAMYFCASSATELVYFGPGTRLTVT.

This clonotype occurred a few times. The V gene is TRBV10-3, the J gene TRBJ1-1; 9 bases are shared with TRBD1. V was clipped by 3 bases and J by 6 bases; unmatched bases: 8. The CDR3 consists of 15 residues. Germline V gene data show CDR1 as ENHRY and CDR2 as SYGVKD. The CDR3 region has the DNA TGTGCCATCAGTGAAATACCGGGACAGGGCGCTGAAGCTTTCTTT. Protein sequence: CAISEIPGQGAEAFF.

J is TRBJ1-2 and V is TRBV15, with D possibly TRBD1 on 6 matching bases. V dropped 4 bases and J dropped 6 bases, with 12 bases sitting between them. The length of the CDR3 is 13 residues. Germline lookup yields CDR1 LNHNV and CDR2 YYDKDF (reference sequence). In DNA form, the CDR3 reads TGTGCCACCAGCAAAACAGGGCCCAATGGCTACACCTTC. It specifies CATSKTGPNGYTF.

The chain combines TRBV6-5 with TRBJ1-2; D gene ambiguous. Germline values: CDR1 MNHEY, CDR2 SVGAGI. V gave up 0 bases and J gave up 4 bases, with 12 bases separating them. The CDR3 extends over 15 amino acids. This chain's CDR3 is CASSYSQDGLYGYTF. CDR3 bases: TGTGCCAGCAGTTACTCGCAGGACGGACTCTATGGCTACACCTTC.

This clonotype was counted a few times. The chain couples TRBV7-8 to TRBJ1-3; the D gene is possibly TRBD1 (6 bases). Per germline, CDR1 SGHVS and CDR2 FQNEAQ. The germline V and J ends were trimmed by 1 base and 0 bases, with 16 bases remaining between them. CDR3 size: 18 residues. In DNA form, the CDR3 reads TGTGCCAGCAGCTTAGAGGGGACATCCCTGCACTCTGGAAACACCATATATTTT. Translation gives CASSLEGTSLHSGNTIYF.

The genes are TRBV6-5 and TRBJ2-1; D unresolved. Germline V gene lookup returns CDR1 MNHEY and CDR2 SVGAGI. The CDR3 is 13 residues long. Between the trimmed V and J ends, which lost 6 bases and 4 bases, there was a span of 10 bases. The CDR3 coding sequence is TGTGCCAGCAGCTCCGCGCGGTACAATGAGCAGTTCTTC. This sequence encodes CASSSARYNEQFF.

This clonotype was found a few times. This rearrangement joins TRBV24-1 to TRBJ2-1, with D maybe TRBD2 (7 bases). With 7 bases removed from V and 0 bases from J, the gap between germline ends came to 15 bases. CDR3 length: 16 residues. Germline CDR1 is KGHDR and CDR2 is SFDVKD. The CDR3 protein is CATSDGGASSYNEQFF. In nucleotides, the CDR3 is TGTGCCACCAGCGATGGGGGGGCGAGCTCCTACAATGAGCAGTTCTTC.

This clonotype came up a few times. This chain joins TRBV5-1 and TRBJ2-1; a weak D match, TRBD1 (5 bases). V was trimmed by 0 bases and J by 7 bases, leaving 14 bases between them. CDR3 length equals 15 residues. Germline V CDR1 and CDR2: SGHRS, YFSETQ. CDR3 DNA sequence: TGCGCCAGCAGCTTGGAGGGGATAACGTGGAATGAGCAGTTCTTC. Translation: CASSLEGITWNEQFF.

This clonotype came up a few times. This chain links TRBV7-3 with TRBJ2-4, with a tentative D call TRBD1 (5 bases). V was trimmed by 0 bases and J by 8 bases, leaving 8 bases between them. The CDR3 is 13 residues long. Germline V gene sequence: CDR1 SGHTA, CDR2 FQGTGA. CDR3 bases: TGTGCCAGCAGCTTAACCAGGGCGGACATTCAGTACTTC. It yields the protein CASSLTRADIQYF.

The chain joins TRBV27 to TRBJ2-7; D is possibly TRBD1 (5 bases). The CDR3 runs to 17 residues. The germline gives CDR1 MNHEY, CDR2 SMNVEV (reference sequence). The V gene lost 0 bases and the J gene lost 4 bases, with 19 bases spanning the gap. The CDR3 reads CASSLSGVGQTYYEQYF. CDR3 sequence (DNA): TGTGCCAGCAGTTTATCGGGTGTGGGGCAGACCTATTACGAGCAGTACTTC.

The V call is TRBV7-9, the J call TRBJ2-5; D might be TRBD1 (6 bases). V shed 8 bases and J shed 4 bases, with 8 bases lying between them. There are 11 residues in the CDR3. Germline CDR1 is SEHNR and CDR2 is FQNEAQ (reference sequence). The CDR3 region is CASEGVETQYF. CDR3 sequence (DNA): TGTGCCAGCGAGGGGGTAGAGACCCAGTACTTC.

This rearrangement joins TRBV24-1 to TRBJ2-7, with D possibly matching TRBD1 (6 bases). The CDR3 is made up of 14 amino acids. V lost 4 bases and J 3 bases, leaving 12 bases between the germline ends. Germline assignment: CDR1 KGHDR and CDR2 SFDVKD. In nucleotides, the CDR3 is TGTGCCACCAGTGAGGCCGGGACAATCTACGAGCAGTACTTC. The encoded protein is CATSEAGTIYEQYF.

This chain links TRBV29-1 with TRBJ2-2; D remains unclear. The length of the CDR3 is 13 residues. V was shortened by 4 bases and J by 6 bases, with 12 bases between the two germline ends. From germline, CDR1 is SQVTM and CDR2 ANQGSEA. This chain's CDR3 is CSVVSLDAGELFF. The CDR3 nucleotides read TGCAGCGTTGTTAGTCTAGACGCCGGGGAGCTGTTTTTT.

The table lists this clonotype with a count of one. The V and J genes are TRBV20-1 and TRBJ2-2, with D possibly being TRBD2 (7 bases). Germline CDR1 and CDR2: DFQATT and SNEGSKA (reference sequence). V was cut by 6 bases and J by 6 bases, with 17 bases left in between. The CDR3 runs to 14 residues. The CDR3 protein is CSAPTRGGAGELFF. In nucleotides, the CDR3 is TGCAGTGCCCCCACCCGAGGGGGGGCCGGGGAGCTGTTTTTT.

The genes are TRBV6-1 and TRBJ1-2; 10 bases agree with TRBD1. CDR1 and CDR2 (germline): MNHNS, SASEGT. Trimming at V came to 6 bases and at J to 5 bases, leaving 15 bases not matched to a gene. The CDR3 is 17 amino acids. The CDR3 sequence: CASSGRDRGEIWYGYTF. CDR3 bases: TGTGCCAGCAGCGGGCGGGACAGGGGCGAAATTTGGTATGGCTACACCTTC.

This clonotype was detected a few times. Here the CDR3 DNA reads TGTGCCAGCAGTTTTGAGGGATTAACAGATACGCAGTATTTT. It is translated as CASSFEGLTDTQYF. This rearrangement joins TRBV28 to TRBJ2-3, with D perhaps TRBD2 (5 bases). V shed 3 bases and J shed 3 bases, with 10 bases lying between them. In germline, CDR1 is MDHEN, CDR2 SYDVKM. The CDR3 contains 14 residues.

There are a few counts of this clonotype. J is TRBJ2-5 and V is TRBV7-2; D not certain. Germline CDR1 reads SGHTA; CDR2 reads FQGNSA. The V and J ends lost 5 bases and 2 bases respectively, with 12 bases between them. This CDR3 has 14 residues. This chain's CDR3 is CASSPRTVQETQYF. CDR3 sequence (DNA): TGTGCCAGCAGCCCACGGACGGTGCAAGAGACCCAGTACTTC.

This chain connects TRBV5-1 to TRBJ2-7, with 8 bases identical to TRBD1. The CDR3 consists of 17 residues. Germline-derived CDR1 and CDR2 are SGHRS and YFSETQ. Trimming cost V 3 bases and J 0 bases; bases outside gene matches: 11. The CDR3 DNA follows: TGCGCCAGCAGCTCTCCCGAGGGACAGGTTTACTCCTACGAGCAGTACTTC. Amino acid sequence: CASSSPEGQVYSYEQYF.